This entry lists 30 T cell receptor beta chains sequenced from one sample in a study of cytomegalovirus exposure and HLA in healthy donors listed by TCRdb under 2017. The library was built by means of the immunoSEQ multiplex PCR assay. The table comes from immuneACCESS by way of TCRdb, which keeps in-frame sequences with V and J called. Part of the clones is missing from these tables; in studies checked, under half for an unresolved V gene and the rest for unknown reasons. Recorded for this sample are 150,000 to 180,000 clones; about 86% of them occurred a single time. The top ten clones comprise about 2.2% of the sample. The material sequenced was PBMCs. These TCRs come from a human donor in good health.

This clone was found a few times. The chain recombines TRBV7-2 with TRBJ2-7; D is unresolved. Trimming took off 6 bases at V and 1 base at J, with 10 bases between the two ends. Germline CDR1 and CDR2: SGHTA and FQGNSA. The CDR3 covers 13 residues. This CDR3 is CASRSTESYEQYF. The CDR3 DNA is TGTGCCAGCAGAAGTACAGAATCCTACGAGCAGTACTTC.

V usage is TRBV7-9 and J usage is TRBJ1-5, with 7 bases that match TRBD1. The CDR3 runs to 16 residues. V was clipped by 4 bases and J by 3 bases; unmatched bases: 9. CDR1 is SEHNR, CDR2 FQNEAQ, per germline (reference sequence). The CDR3 region has the DNA TGTGCCAGCAGCTCTGGGGACAGAGCTCACAATCAGCCCCAGCATTTT. Protein product: CASSSGDRAHNQPQHF.

V and J are TRBV18 and TRBJ1-1, with no clear D. Trimming removed 4 bases from V and 5 bases from J, with 14 bases in between. The CDR3 has 14 amino acids. CDR1 is KGHSH, CDR2 LQKENI, per germline. The CDR3 DNA sequence: TGTGCCAGCTCACGCGAGGGCCTAATAACTGAAGCTTTCTTT. Its protein is CASSREGLITEAFF.

The chain combines TRBV27 with TRBJ2-1; 8 positions match TRBD1. CDR3 length equals 12 residues. In germline, CDR1 is MNHEY, CDR2 SMNVEV (reference sequence). V lost 8 bases, J lost 4 bases, and 1 base stayed unmatched. The CDR3 DNA sequence: TGTGCCAGCCGACAGGGGTACAATGAGCAGTTCTTC. Its translation is CASRQGYNEQFF.

The J gene is TRBJ1-2, the V gene TRBV5-4; TRBD1 is a possible D gene (6 bases). V was cut by 1 base and J by 4 bases, with 14 bases left in between. The CDR3 loop spans 15 amino acids. CDR1 and CDR2 (germline): SGHNT, YYREEE (reference sequence). CDR3 bases: TGTGCCAGCAGCTTGTACGGGGGGCCGAGCTATGGCTACACCTTC. Translation gives CASSLYGGPSYGYTF.

The genes are TRBV7-3 and TRBJ1-5; D is uncertain. CDR3 length equals 13 residues. Germline V gene lookup returns CDR1 SGHTA and CDR2 FQGTGA. V dropped 3 bases and J dropped 3 bases, with 6 bases sitting between them. The CDR3 sequence is CASSFIPNQPQHF. CDR3 coding DNA: TGTGCCAGCAGCTTTATCCCCAATCAGCCCCAGCATTTT.

This chain connects TRBV2 to TRBJ1-1; D is possibly TRBD1 (5 bases). Germline assignment: CDR1 SNHLY and CDR2 FYNNEI. Trimming removed 4 bases from V and 4 bases from J, with 10 bases in between. The CDR3 is 13 residues long. This chain's CDR3 is CASSGQTLTEAFF. The CDR3 DNA reads as TGTGCCAGCAGTGGACAGACCCTCACTGAAGCTTTCTTT.

J is TRBJ2-5 and V is TRBV7-3; no clear D gene. The germline V and J ends were trimmed by 5 bases and 4 bases, with 8 bases remaining between them. Per germline, CDR1 SGHTA and CDR2 FQGTGA. The CDR3 totals 12 residues. CDR3 in amino acids: CASSALGETQYF. DNA of the CDR3: TGTGCCAGCAGCGCGCTCGGAGAGACCCAGTACTTC.

The V gene is TRBV7-2, the J gene TRBJ1-1; D may be TRBD1 (5 bases). Germline V gives CDR1 SGHTA, CDR2 FQGNSA. The V and J ends lost 2 bases and 10 bases respectively, with 11 bases between them. The CDR3 spans 12 residues. CDR3 protein: CASSLMGLGAFF. The CDR3 DNA is TGTGCCAGCAGCTTAATGGGGCTTGGAGCTTTCTTT.

The CDR3 DNA reads TGTGCCAGCAGTGAGGCCTCCGGCTGGTGGCAGTACTTC. Protein product: CASSEASGWWQYF. The chain combines TRBV6-5 with TRBJ2-7; unclear D gene. This CDR3 region has 13 residues. Trimming pared 5 bases from V and 9 bases from J, leaving 17 bases between. CDR1 MNHEY and CDR2 SVGAGI come from the germline V gene.

The rearrangement uses TRBV20-1 and TRBJ1-1; D gene ambiguous. The CDR3 loop spans 11 amino acids. Trimming pared 5 bases from V and 6 bases from J, leaving 10 bases between. CDR1 is DFQATT and CDR2 is SNEGSKA in the germline V gene (reference sequence). In DNA, the CDR3 is TGCAGTGCTCTATTCGTGGCTGAAGCTTTCTTT. This encodes CSALFVAEAFF.

The genes are TRBV6-1 and TRBJ2-7; a possible D gene is TRBD2 (5 bases). V lost 3 bases, J lost 6 bases, and 12 bases lay in between. The germline gives CDR1 MNHNS, CDR2 SASEGT. CDR3 length: 13 residues. The CDR3 protein is CASSEEEYAEQYF. The DNA of the CDR3 is TGTGCCAGCAGTGAGGAGGAGTACGCCGAGCAGTACTTC.

J is TRBJ1-1 and V is TRBV6-1; a weak D match, TRBD1 (5 bases). The CDR3 loop spans 14 amino acids. The germline V gene has CDR1 MNHNS and CDR2 SASEGT. V was cut by 2 bases and J by 4 bases, with 11 bases left in between. The CDR3 DNA reads as TGTGCCAGCAGTGAAAACCCCAGGGTCACTGAAGCTTTCTTT. Amino acids: CASSENPRVTEAFF.

The genes are TRBV5-1 and TRBJ2-1; 10 nucleotides agree with TRBD2. The length of the CDR3 is 16 residues. V lost 3 bases and J lost 0; bases outside the gene matches: 3. Germline CDR1 reads SGHRS; CDR2 reads YFSETQ. CDR3 amino acids: CASSSAGGSSYNEQFF. CDR3 nucleotide sequence: TGCGCCAGCAGCTCAGCGGGAGGGAGCTCCTACAATGAGCAGTTCTTC. Combining the CDR3 with reference TRBV5-1 and TRBJ2-1 gives the whole variable domain KAGVTQTPRYLIKTRGQQVTLSCSPISGHRSVSWYQQTPGQGLQFLFEYFSETQRNKGNFPGRFSGRQFSNSRSEMNVSTLELGDSALYLCASSSAGGSSYNEQFFGPGTRLTVL.

This chain uses TRBV4-3 with TRBJ1-2; D unclear. The germline CDR1 and CDR2 sequences are LGHNA and YSLEER. With 1 base removed from V and 1 base from J, the gap between germline ends came to 10 bases. The CDR3 is 15 amino acids. CDR3 amino acids: CASSQGPAINYGYTF. CDR3 DNA: TGCGCCAGCAGCCAAGGTCCAGCGATTAACTATGGCTACACCTTC.

The chain employs TRBV7-9 and TRBJ2-5; D is ambiguous. The germline V gene encodes CDR1 SEHNR and CDR2 FQNEAQ (reference sequence). Trimming took 1 base from V and 3 from J, leaving 6 bases between them. This CDR3 is built from 13 residues. CDR3 residues: CASSLGAEETQYF. CDR3 bases: TGTGCCAGCAGCTTAGGGGCAGAAGAGACCCAGTACTTC.

The V gene is TRBV28, the J gene TRBJ1-5; D gene uncertain. V was pared by 6 bases and J by 0 bases, with 9 bases between. The CDR3 is made up of 14 amino acids. Per the germline V gene, CDR1 is MDHEN and CDR2 is SYDVKM. The CDR3 coding sequence is TGTGCCAGCAGCTACAGCAATAGCAATCAGCCCCAGCATTTT. Translating gives CASSYSNSNQPQHF.

The gene calls are TRBV5-8 and TRBJ2-1, with TRBD2 matching 7 bases. V shed 3 bases, J shed 8 bases, and the junction held 14 bases outside the gene matches. The CDR3 runs 16 residues. Germline V lookup: CDR1 SGHTS, CDR2 YDEGEE. This chain's CDR3 is CASSYSGLTSQDEQFF. The CDR3 nucleotides are TGTGCCAGCAGCTACTCGGGACTAACTTCTCAGGATGAGCAGTTCTTC. The full variable domain, with the rest looked up from reference TRBV5-8 and TRBJ2-1, is EAGVTQSPTHLIKTRGQQATLRCSPISGHTSVYWYQQALGLGLQFLLWYDEGEERNRGNFPPRFSGRQFPNYSSELNVNALELEDSALYLCASSYSGLTSQDEQFFGPGTRLTVL.

The chain links TRBV28 to TRBJ2-3; D may be TRBD2 (7 bases). The germline V gene encodes CDR1 MDHEN and CDR2 SYDVKM. Trimming removed 5 bases at V and 0 bases at J, with 21 bases between. The CDR3 spans 18 residues. The CDR3 nucleotides are TGTGCCAGCAGTCCTCTTGGGGGGCTAGCGGAGAGCACAGATACGCAGTATTTT. Protein sequence: CASSPLGGLAESTDTQYF.

The chain combines TRBV25-1 with TRBJ1-1; 9 bases are shared with TRBD1. The CDR3 runs 14 residues. The germline V gene encodes CDR1 MGHDK and CDR2 SYGVNS. V lost 6 bases and J lost 4; bases outside the gene matches: 6. The CDR3 loop is CASRGGQGTTEAFF. The CDR3 region has the DNA TGTGCCAGCAGGGGAGGACAGGGGACCACTGAAGCTTTCTTT. The whole variable domain, remainder taken from reference TRBV25-1 and TRBJ1-1, is EADIYQTPRYLVIGTGKKITLECSQTMGHDKMYWYQQDPGMELHLIHYSYGVNSTEKGDLSSESTVSRIRTEHFPLTLESARPSHTSQYLCASRGGQGTTEAFFGQGTRLTVV.

The V and J genes are TRBV28 and TRBJ1-2; 8 bases line up with TRBD1. CDR1 is MDHEN, CDR2 SYDVKM, per germline. Unmatched junction bases numbered 11, after V lost 6 bases and J lost 2 bases. This CDR3 region has 16 residues. The CDR3 nucleotides read TGTGCCAGCAGAAACCAGGGGGCGGGGCCCAACTATGGCTACACCTTC. Its translation: CASRNQGAGPNYGYTF.

The V gene is TRBV27, the J gene TRBJ2-1, with 13 nucleotides matching TRBD2. Germline V gene data show CDR1 as MNHEY and CDR2 as SMNVEV (reference sequence). This CDR3 is built from 15 residues. V lost 6 bases and J lost 9; bases outside the gene matches: 8. CDR3 amino acids: CASRPGLAGTGEQFF. The CDR3 DNA reads as TGTGCCAGCAGGCCGGGACTAGCGGGAACTGGTGAGCAGTTCTTC.

The chain recombines TRBV16 with TRBJ2-7; weak D call: TRBD1 (5 bases). Between the trimmed V and J ends, which lost 3 bases and 2 bases, there was a span of 11 bases. Germline CDR1 KGHSY, CDR2 FQNENV. There are 14 residues in the CDR3. The CDR3 is CASSQVDSPYEQYF. CDR3 sequence (DNA): TGTGCCAGCAGCCAGGTAGACAGTCCCTACGAGCAGTACTTC.

The chain links TRBV25-1 to TRBJ2-1, with 7 bases aligning to TRBD2. CDR3 size: 14 residues. Germline V gene data show CDR1 as MGHDK and CDR2 as SYGVNS. J was trimmed by 2 bases and V by 7 bases; bases with no gene match: 5. The CDR3 DNA reads as TGTGCCAGCACCCTAGCGGATACCTACAATGAGCAGTTCTTC. Protein product: CASTLADTYNEQFF.

The chain joins TRBV12-5 to TRBJ2-7; 10 bases are a match to TRBD1. V was clipped by 1 base and J by 4 bases; unmatched bases: 13. Germline CDR1 reads LGHNT; CDR2 reads FRNRAP. The CDR3 length is 18 residues. CDR3 in DNA: TGTGCTAGTGGTTTGGGACCGGGACAGGGGCCGAGAAGTTACGAGCAGTACTTC. It codes for CASGLGPGQGPRSYEQYF.

This clone was observed once. The chain uses TRBV28 and TRBJ1-2; a possible D gene is TRBD1 (6 bases). V was clipped by 7 bases and J by 2 bases, with 17 bases between them. The CDR3 is made up of 15 amino acids. Per germline, CDR1 MDHEN and CDR2 SYDVKM. The CDR3 DNA is TGTGCCAGCACCCTGGTGGGACAAGGGAACTATGGCTACACCTTC. Its protein is CASTLVGQGNYGYTF.

This rearrangement joins TRBV6-5 to TRBJ1-1; the match to TRBD1 covers 7 bases. Germline trimming cut 7 bases from V and 2 bases from J; bases unmatched to any gene: 7. There are 14 residues in the CDR3. The germline V gene has CDR1 MNHEY and CDR2 SVGAGI. The CDR3 nucleotides read TGTGCCAGCAAAAGAACAGGGGTCAACACTGAAGCTTTCTTT. It encodes CASKRTGVNTEAFF.

The chain recombines TRBV7-9 with TRBJ2-7, with TRBD2 matching over 11 bases. The CDR3 sequence is 15 residues long. The germline gives CDR1 SEHNR, CDR2 FQNEAQ (reference sequence). Unmatched junction bases numbered 7, after V lost 4 bases and J lost 5 bases. The DNA for the CDR3 is TGTGCCAGCAGCTCTAGCGGGAGGAAATCGGACGAGCAGTACTTC. Amino acids: CASSSSGRKSDEQYF.

The chain recombines TRBV7-2 with TRBJ2-3; the match to TRBD2 covers 9 bases. The CDR3 is made up of 16 amino acids. Looked up from germline, CDR1 is SGHTA and CDR2 is FQGNSA. V was pared by 7 bases and J by 2 bases, with 10 bases of the junction left unmatched. The CDR3 loop is CASTRGASGDTDTQYF. CDR3 in DNA: TGTGCCAGCACCCGAGGAGCTAGCGGGGACACAGATACGCAGTATTTT.

This clone was found once. The chain carries TRBV6-4 and TRBJ2-7; D perhaps matches TRBD2 (7 bases). Per the germline V gene, CDR1 is MRHNA and CDR2 is SNTAGT. The V gene lost 4 bases and the J gene lost 5 bases, with 15 bases spanning the gap. This CDR3 is 14 amino acids long. In DNA, the CDR3 is TGTGCCAGCAGTGCCCCGGGGGGCGCCCACGAGCAGTACTTC. Translating it yields CASSAPGGAHEQYF.